The following is a T cell receptor beta chain sequence with its context. Its antigen is unidentified. The data were obtained in a study of PD-1 blockade in classical Hodgkin lymphoma. Study results and limitations: Factors driving the repertoire differences, possibly disease activity or prior therapy, remain undefined. Compared with healthy donors, newly diagnosed patients reportedly showed lower baseline TCR diversity.

Libraries were prepared by immunoSEQ multiplex PCR; TCRdb keeps only in-frame clonotypes and omits some of them. This sample has about 11,000 clones, with roughly three quarters found just once. Every patient experienced relapse after autologous stem cell transplantation, and brentuximab vedotin exposure varied. Complete response, partial response or progressive disease made up the best responses. This CDR3 is built from 15 residues. The germline V gene encodes CDR1 ENHRY and CDR2 SYGVKD. V was clipped by 4 bases and J by 4 bases; unmatched bases: 3. The rearrangement links TRBV10-3 to TRBJ2-1, with TRBD2 identical over 11 bases. The clonotype was recovered from a human donor with classical Hodgkin lymphoma. The specimen was peripheral blood mononuclear cells (PBMCs), collected at baseline. CDR3 region: CAISVSSGGYNEQFF. The CDR3 region has the DNA TGTGCCATCAGTGTTTCTAGCGGGGGGTACAATGAGCAGTTCTTC.